The present TCR beta chain was sequenced within a study of blood T cells in healthy people across ages. Overall study findings and caveats: The unsorted PBMCs prevented any conclusive comparison of naive versus antigen-experienced cells. Aged donors had fewer naive CD4+ cells and lower diversity than long-lived donors.

The sample holds one count of this clonotype. The target antigen is unknown. The CDR3 totals 13 residues. The germline V gene encodes CDR1 SGDLS and CDR2 YYNGEE. Trimming stripped 0 bases from V and 3 bases from J, with 4 bases between. The authors ran a second PCR of about 7 to 11 cycles using a sample-barcoded 5' primer and a J-beta primer mix. TCRdb fed the 5' RACE reads into MiXCR, producing one record per CDR3 protein. Among about 1 million distinct CDR3 sequences listed, 40% to 45% were seen once. Sample: blood. J is TRBJ1-5 and V is TRBV9, with D uncertain. The sequence derives from a woman between 55 and 75 years old in good health. CDR3 amino acids: CASSVGLNQPQHF. The DNA of the CDR3 is TGTGCCAGCAGCGTAGGCCTCAATCAGCCCCAGCATTTT.